This T cell receptor (beta chain) emerged from a study of post-analysis software for immune sequencing data. The overall study: Relapsing-remitting, secondary progressive and progressive-relapsing courses of multiple sclerosis were included. Study-wide results and caveats: Controls had lower frequencies than patients of 4 or 5 TRBV segments, which included TRBV5-6, TRBV5-1 and TRBV20-1. Batch-mates among the samples co-clustered strongly by F measure. Multiple sclerosis patients had significantly lower normalized Chao1 diversity than controls.

With regard to this clonotype: No antigen is known for it. A much bigger clone sits one base away, suggesting this may be a read error.

Unique molecular identifiers were carried by the TCR beta cDNA libraries. T cells numbering 1 to 10 million yielded cDNA molecules that totaled around 500,000. TCRdb called the PCR reads again in MiXCR, with one record for every CDR3 protein. The table includes a few hundred thousand distinct CDR3 sequences, 36% detected once. The CDR3 is made up of 13 amino acids. The trim removed 11 bases at V and 6 bases at J, leaving 8 bases unmatched. CDR1 MDHEN and CDR2 SYDVKM come from the germline V gene. The genes are TRBV28 and TRBJ1-5, with TRBD1 matching 9 bases. Source material: blood. This TCR derives from a girl aged 10 to 17 with multiple sclerosis. This CDR3 is CAGSTGGGQPQHF. For the CDR3, the DNA is TGTGCCGGTTCGACAGGGGGAGGTCAGCCCCAGCATTTT.